These 5 T cell receptor beta chains were sequenced from one sample in a study of blood T cell repertoires in COVID-19. TCRdb keeps only in-frame clones here, not all; method: immunoSEQ multiplex PCR. The sample yields about 400,000 clones, around nine tenths seen once. Sequencing input: peripheral blood. The receptors originated from a human donor in a cohort sampled during active COVID-19.

The rearrangement uses TRBV7-7 and TRBJ2-3, with D possibly matching TRBD1 (5 bases). This CDR3 is 13 amino acids long. V gave up 5 bases and J gave up 5 bases, with 11 bases separating them. Germline V gives CDR1 SSHAT, CDR2 FNYEAQ (reference sequence). The CDR3 DNA sequence: TGTGCCAGCAGCGTCGGGCAGGGAGATACGCAGTATTTT. Translation gives CASSVGQGDTQYF.

The chain employs TRBV28 and TRBJ2-5; D perhaps matches TRBD1 (6 bases). V shed 5 bases and J shed 5 bases, with 18 bases lying between them. The CDR3 extends over 15 amino acids. Germline CDR1 reads MDHEN; CDR2 reads SYDVKM. The CDR3 DNA follows: TGTGCCAGCAGTACCCCGTCAAGGGGGTGGGAGACCCAGTACTTC. Its protein product is CASSTPSRGWETQYF.

The chain joins TRBV7-3 to TRBJ1-2; D is perhaps TRBD1 (6 bases). The CDR3 is 15 residues long. Germline V lookup: CDR1 SGHTA, CDR2 FQGTGA. Trimming took off 1 base at V and 1 base at J, with 10 bases between the two ends. The CDR3 region has the DNA TGTGCCAGCAGCTTAAATGGGGGCAGTAACTATGGCTACACCTTC. Its protein product is CASSLNGGSNYGYTF.

The chain links TRBV9 to TRBJ2-1; D gene ambiguous. With 1 base removed from V and 10 bases from J, the gap between germline ends came to 15 bases. CDR1 SGDLS and CDR2 YYNGEE come from the germline V gene. The CDR3 is 14 amino acids. The CDR3 DNA is TGTGCCAGCAGCGTATCAGGTGTGGTCATAGAGCAGTTCTTC. This translates into CASSVSGVVIEQFF.

The chain recombines TRBV4-1 with TRBJ1-6, with TRBD1 identical over 7 bases. The germline gives CDR1 MGHRA, CDR2 YSYEKL. The length of the CDR3 is 17 residues. The J segment lost 9 bases and the V segment lost 1 base, leaving 12 bases of the junction unmatched. CDR3 sequence reads: CASSQGPFQGERSPLHF. DNA for the CDR3: TGCGCCAGCAGCCAAGGTCCCTTCCAGGGGGAACGTTCACCCCTCCACTTT.